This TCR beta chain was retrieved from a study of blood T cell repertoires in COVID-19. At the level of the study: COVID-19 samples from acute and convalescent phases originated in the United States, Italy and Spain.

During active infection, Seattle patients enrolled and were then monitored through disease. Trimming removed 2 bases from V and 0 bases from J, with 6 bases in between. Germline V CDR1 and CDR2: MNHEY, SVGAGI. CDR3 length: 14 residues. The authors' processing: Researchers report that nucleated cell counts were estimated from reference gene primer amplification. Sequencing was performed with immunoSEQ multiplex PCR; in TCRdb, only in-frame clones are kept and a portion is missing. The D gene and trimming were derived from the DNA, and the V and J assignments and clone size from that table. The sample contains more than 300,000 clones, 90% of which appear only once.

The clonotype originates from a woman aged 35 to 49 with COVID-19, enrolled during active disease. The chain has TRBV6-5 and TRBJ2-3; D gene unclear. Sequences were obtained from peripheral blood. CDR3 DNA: TGTGCCAGCAGTTACCAGATTAGCACAGATACGCAGTATTTT. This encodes CASSYQISTDTQYF.